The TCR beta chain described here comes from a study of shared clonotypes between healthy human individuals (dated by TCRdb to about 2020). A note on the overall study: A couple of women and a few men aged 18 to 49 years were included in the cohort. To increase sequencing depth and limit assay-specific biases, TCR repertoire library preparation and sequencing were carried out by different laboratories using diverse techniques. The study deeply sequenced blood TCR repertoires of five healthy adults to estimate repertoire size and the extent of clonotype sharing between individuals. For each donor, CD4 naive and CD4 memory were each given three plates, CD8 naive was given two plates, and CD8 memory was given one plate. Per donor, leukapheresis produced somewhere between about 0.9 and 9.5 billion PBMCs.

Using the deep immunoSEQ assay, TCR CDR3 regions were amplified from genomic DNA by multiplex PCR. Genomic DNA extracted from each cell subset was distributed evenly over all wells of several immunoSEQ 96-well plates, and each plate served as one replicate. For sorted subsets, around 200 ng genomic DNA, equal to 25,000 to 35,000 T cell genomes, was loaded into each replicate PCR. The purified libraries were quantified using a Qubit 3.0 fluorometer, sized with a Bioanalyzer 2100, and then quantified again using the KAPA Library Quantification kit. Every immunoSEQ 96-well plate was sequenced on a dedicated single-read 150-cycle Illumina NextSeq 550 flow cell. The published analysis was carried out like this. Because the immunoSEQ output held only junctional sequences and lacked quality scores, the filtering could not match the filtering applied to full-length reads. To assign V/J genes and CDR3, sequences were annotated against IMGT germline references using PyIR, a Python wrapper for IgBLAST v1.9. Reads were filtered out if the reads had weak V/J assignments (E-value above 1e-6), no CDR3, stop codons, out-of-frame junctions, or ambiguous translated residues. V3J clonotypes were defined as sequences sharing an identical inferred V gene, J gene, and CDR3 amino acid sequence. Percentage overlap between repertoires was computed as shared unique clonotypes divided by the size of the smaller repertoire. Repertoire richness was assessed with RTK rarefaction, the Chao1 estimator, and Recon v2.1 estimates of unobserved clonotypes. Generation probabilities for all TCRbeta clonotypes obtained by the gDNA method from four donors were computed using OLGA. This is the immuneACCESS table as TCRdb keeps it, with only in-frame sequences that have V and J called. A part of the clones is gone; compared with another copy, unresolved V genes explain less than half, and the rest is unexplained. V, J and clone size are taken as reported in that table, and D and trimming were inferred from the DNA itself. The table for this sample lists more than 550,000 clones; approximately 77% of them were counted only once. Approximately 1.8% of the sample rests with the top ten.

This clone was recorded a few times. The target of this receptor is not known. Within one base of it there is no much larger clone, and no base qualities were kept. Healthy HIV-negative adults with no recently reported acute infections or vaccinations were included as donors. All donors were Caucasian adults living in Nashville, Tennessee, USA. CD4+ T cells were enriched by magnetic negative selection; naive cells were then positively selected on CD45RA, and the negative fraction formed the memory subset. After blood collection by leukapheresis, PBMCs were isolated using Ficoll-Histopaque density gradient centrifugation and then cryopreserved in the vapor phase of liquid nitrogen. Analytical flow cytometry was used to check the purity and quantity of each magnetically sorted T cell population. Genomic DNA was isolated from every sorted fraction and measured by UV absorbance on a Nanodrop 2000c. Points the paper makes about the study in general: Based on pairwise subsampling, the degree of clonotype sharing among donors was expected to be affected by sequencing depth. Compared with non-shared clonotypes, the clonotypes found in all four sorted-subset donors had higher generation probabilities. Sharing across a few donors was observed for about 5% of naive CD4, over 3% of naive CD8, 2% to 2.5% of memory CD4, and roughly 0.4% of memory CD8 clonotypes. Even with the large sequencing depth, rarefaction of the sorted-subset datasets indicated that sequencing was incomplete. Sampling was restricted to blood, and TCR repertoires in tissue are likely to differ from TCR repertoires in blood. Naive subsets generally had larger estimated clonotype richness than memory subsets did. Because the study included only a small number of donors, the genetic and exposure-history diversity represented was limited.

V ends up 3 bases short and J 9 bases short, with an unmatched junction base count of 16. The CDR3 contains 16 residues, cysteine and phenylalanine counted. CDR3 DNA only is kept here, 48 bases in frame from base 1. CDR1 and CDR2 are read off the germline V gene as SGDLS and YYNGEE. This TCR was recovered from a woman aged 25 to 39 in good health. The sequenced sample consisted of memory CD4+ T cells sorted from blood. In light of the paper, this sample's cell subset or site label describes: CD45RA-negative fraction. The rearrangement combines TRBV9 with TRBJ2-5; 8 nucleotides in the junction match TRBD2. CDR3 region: CASSAKASGWGAPQYF. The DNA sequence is TGTGCCAGCAGCGCTAAGGCTAGCGGGTGGGGGGCGCCCCAGTACTTC.